Below, 4 T cell receptor beta chains from the same sample are listed, as sequenced in a study of T cells and Merkel cell carcinoma outcomes. TCRdb keeps only in-frame clones here, not all; method: immunoSEQ multiplex PCR. The sample carries some 19,000 clones, 82% recorded once. Sequencing was carried out using tumor tissue from Merkel cell carcinoma. The receptors were sampled from a human donor with Merkel cell carcinoma.

CDR3 sequence (DNA): TGTGCCAGCAGCTTGGGGGAGGGGGGACCGAACACTGAAGCTTTCTTT. Its translation: CASSLGEGGPNTEAFF. The chain is built from TRBV7-3 and TRBJ1-1; perhaps TRBD1 as D (6 bases). This CDR3 has 16 amino acids. Trimming removed 3 bases at V and 1 base at J, with 15 bases between. From germline, CDR1 is SGHTA and CDR2 FQGTGA. The full variable domain, its missing parts supplied by reference TRBV7-3 and TRBJ1-1, is GAGVSQTPSNKVTEKGKYVELRCDPISGHTALYWYRQSLGQGPEFLIYFQGTGAADDSGLPNDRFFAVRPEGSVSTLKIQRTERGDSAVYLCASSLGEGGPNTEAFFGQGTRLTVV.

This chain joins TRBV5-1 and TRBJ1-2; D not certain. Germline V gene lookup returns CDR1 SGHRS and CDR2 YFSETQ. The CDR3 covers 13 residues. The V gene lost 1 base and the J gene lost 3 bases, with 7 bases spanning the gap. CDR3 in amino acids: CASSLQADYGYTF. The CDR3 DNA reads TGCGCCAGCAGCTTGCAGGCGGACTATGGCTACACCTTC. Together with reference TRBV5-1 and TRBJ1-2, the CDR3 gives the full variable domain: KAGVTQTPRYLIKTRGQQVTLSCSPISGHRSVSWYQQTPGQGLQFLFEYFSETQRNKGNFPGRFSGRQFSNSRSEMNVSTLELGDSALYLCASSLQADYGYTFGSGTRLTVV.

The rearrangement joins TRBV18 to TRBJ1-4, with D unresolved. The CDR3 covers 13 residues. The V gene's germline CDR1 is KGHSH and CDR2 LQKENI. Trimming left V 2 bases short and J 3 bases short, with 4 bases between. The CDR3 spells CASSPWANEKLFF. DNA for the CDR3: TGTGCCAGCTCACCATGGGCTAATGAAAAACTGTTTTTT.

This clone has more than one count but fewer than ten. The chain is built from TRBV5-1 and TRBJ2-1, with 9 bases matching TRBD2. The CDR3 sequence is 14 residues long. J gave up 7 bases and V 9 bases, and 11 bases lay outside the gene matches. The germline gives CDR1 SGHRS, CDR2 YFSETQ. CDR3 DNA: TGCGCCATCCGAGGAGCGGGAGGAGAAAATGAGCAGTTCTTC. Amino acids: CAIRGAGGENEQFF. Full variable domain (missing parts from reference TRBV5-1 and TRBJ2-1): KAGVTQTPRYLIKTRGQQVTLSCSPISGHRSVSWYQQTPGQGLQFLFEYFSETQRNKGNFPGRFSGRQFSNSRSEMNVSTLELGDSALYLCAIRGAGGENEQFFGPGTRLTVL.